The 15 T cell receptor beta chains listed next were all sequenced from one sample in a study of blood T cell repertoires in COVID-19. Generated by immunoSEQ multiplex PCR, the TCRdb table keeps only in-frame clones and is missing some. The sample lists 150,000 to 200,000 clones; around 80% were seen once. Sequencing was performed on peripheral blood. Receptors originate from a woman in her 70s with acute or convalescent COVID-19.

This chain links TRBV5-8 with TRBJ2-7; 9 bases align to TRBD1. Trimming at V came to 2 bases and at J to 2 bases, leaving 5 bases not matched to a gene. This CDR3 comprises 15 residues. The germline V gene has CDR1 SGHTS and CDR2 YDEGEE. The CDR3: CASSFSGDRAYEQYF. CDR3 coding DNA: TGTGCCAGCAGCTTTTCCGGGGACAGGGCCTACGAGCAGTACTTC.

The V and J genes are TRBV19 and TRBJ2-5, with 9 positions matching TRBD1. Germline V gene data show CDR1 as LNHDA and CDR2 as SQIVND (reference sequence). This CDR3 is 14 amino acids long. V dropped 6 bases and J dropped 7; count of bases not matched to a gene: 9. CDR3 amino acids: CASSPGTGRGTQYF. The CDR3 coding sequence is TGTGCCAGTAGCCCTGGGACAGGGAGAGGGACCCAGTACTTC.

This clone has only one observation. J is TRBJ2-3 and V is TRBV19; D possibly corresponds to TRBD2 (6 bases). Germline CDR1 and CDR2: LNHDA and SQIVND (reference sequence). This CDR3 has 16 amino acids. With 7 bases removed from V and 4 bases from J, the gap between germline ends came to 21 bases. CDR3 coding DNA: TGTGCCAGTACCAGGATTGGGGGTGGGAGGTCAGATACGCAGTATTTT. Translated: CASTRIGGGRSDTQYF. Together with reference TRBV19 and TRBJ2-3, the CDR3 gives the full variable domain: DGGITQSPKYLFRKEGQNVTLSCEQNLNHDAMYWYRQDPGQGLRLIYYSQIVNDFQKGDIAEGYSVSREKKESFPLTVTSAQKNPTAFYLCASTRIGGGRSDTQYFGPGTRLTVL.

The V call is TRBV7-2, the J call TRBJ2-1; D perhaps matches TRBD2 (6 bases). This CDR3 spans 17 amino acids. The V gene lost 2 bases and the J gene lost 6 bases, with 20 bases spanning the gap. In germline, CDR1 is SGHTA, CDR2 FQGNSA. This CDR3 reads CASSLNFRLVFSNEQFF. The CDR3 bases are TGTGCCAGCAGCTTAAATTTTCGACTAGTTTTCTCCAATGAGCAGTTCTTC.

The rearrangement uses TRBV5-6 and TRBJ1-3; D not resolved. The CDR3 consists of 18 residues. Germline CDR1 reads SGHDT; CDR2 reads YYEEEE. Between the trimmed V and J ends, which lost 6 bases and 1 base, there was a span of 23 bases. DNA for the CDR3: TGTGCCAGCATAGAAACTAGCCGCGGAGCCTTGTCTGGAAACACCATATATTTT. This translates into CASIETSRGALSGNTIYF.

Comments on this clone: Within the sample, other DNA sequences also encode this same CDR3. As DNA, the CDR3 is TGTGCCAGCAGTTCGGTGTATGGCTACACCTTC. It codes for CASSSVYGYTF. The genes are TRBV28 and TRBJ1-2; D unresolved. V was clipped by 4 bases and J by 5 bases, with 5 bases between them. Looked up from germline, CDR1 is MDHEN and CDR2 is SYDVKM. The CDR3 sequence is 11 residues long.

The chain joins TRBV24-1 to TRBJ2-3, with TRBD1 matching over 12 bases. V was pared by 5 bases and J by 6 bases, with 8 bases of the junction left unmatched. The CDR3 consists of 16 residues. The germline CDR1 and CDR2 sequences are KGHDR and SFDVKD. The CDR3 DNA reads as TGTGCCACCAGTGGACCCGGGACAGGGGGCTTTGATACGCAGTATTTT. Its protein is CATSGPGTGGFDTQYF.

The V and J genes are TRBV28 and TRBJ2-1; 10 bases agree with TRBD1. V shed 4 bases and J 6 bases; nucleotides not matched to a gene: 12. This CDR3 is 17 amino acids long. CDR1 is MDHEN, CDR2 SYDVKM, per germline. CDR3 residues: CASSSETGTGDRNEQFF. The CDR3 region has the DNA TGTGCCAGCAGTTCGGAAACCGGGACAGGGGATCGCAATGAGCAGTTCTTC.

This clone was found once. The rearrangement joins TRBV7-9 to TRBJ1-1; no firm D call. This CDR3 has 12 amino acids. Germline CDR1 SEHNR, CDR2 FQNEAQ (reference sequence). V was clipped by 3 bases and J by 0 bases, with 2 bases between them. The CDR3 nucleotides read TGTGCCAGCAGCTTCGTGAACACTGAAGCTTTCTTT. Translating gives CASSFVNTEAFF.

This clone showed up many times. The chain couples TRBV20-1 to TRBJ2-3; D may be TRBD2 (5 bases). Per germline, CDR1 DFQATT and CDR2 SNEGSKA (reference sequence). V gave up 3 bases and J gave up 2 bases, with 12 bases separating them. This CDR3 is built from 14 residues. CDR3 sequence reads: CSASGGYLTDTQYF. CDR3 in DNA: TGCAGTGCTAGTGGCGGGTACCTCACAGATACGCAGTATTTT.

This rearrangement joins TRBV12-3 or TRBV12-4 to TRBJ1-2; D may be TRBD1 (6 bases). CDR3 length: 13 residues. V was clipped by 7 bases and J by 8 bases, with 17 bases between them. This chain's CDR3 is CASNPRGGNGYTF. The CDR3 nucleotides read TGTGCCAGCAATCCAAGGGGGGGTAACGGCTACACCTTC.

This rearrangement joins TRBV6-6 to TRBJ1-4; tentatively, D is TRBD1 (6 bases). V lost 6 bases and J lost 1, with 9 bases in between. Per the germline V gene, CDR1 is MNHNY and CDR2 is SVGAGI (reference sequence). The CDR3 has 14 residues. This chain's CDR3 is CASSPGQTNEKLFF. For the CDR3, the DNA is TGTGCCAGCAGCCCGGGACAAACTAATGAAAAACTGTTTTTT.

V is TRBV4-3 and J is TRBJ1-1; the D is unclear. This CDR3 contains 15 residues. Trimming pared 0 bases from V and 6 bases from J, leaving 14 bases between. Germline lookup yields CDR1 LGHNA and CDR2 YSLEER. The CDR3 sequence is CASSQDTRLRAEAFF. The CDR3 region has the DNA TGCGCCAGCAGCCAAGATACGAGATTGCGGGCTGAAGCTTTCTTT.

The gene calls are TRBV4-1 and TRBJ1-2; 8 bases align to TRBD1. The CDR3 consists of 17 residues. Germline V gives CDR1 MGHRA, CDR2 YSYEKL. The J segment lost 2 bases and the V segment lost 1 base, leaving 9 bases of the junction unmatched. CDR3 sequence: CASSQAARQGPNYGYTF. CDR3 bases: TGCGCCAGCAGCCAAGCGGCCCGACAGGGGCCGAACTATGGCTACACCTTC.

The chain uses TRBV18 and TRBJ2-1, with 8 bases fitting TRBD1. The CDR3 runs to 15 residues. CDR1 KGHSH and CDR2 LQKENI come from the germline V gene. The trim removed 5 bases at V and 9 bases at J, leaving 12 bases unmatched. Here the CDR3 DNA reads TGTGCCAGCTCATCCCGGACAGGGTCAGGGAGTGAGCAGTTCTTC. Translation gives CASSSRTGSGSEQFF. The whole variable domain, filled in from reference TRBV18 and TRBJ2-1, reads NAGVMQNPRHLVRRRGQEARLRCSPMKGHSHVYWYRQLPEEGLKFMVYLQKENIIDESGMPKERFSAEFPKEGPSILRIQQVVRGDSAAYFCASSSRTGSGSEQFFGPGTRLTVL.